Below, 2 T cell receptor beta chains from the same sample are listed, as sequenced in a study of blood T cell repertoires in COVID-19. Libraries were prepared by immunoSEQ multiplex PCR; TCRdb keeps only in-frame clonotypes and omits some of them. This sample has tens of thousands of clones, with approximately 80% found just once. The sample taken for sequencing was peripheral blood. The receptors come from a middle-aged man with COVID-19, enrolled during active disease.

The J gene is TRBJ1-3, the V gene TRBV28; possible D gene TRBD1, 6 bases. The CDR3 runs to 17 residues. V was cut by 4 bases and J by 3 bases, with 19 bases left in between. The germline V gene has CDR1 MDHEN and CDR2 SYDVKM. CDR3 coding DNA: TGTGCCAGCAGTTCAGCGGGGGCGTCTCTTGATGGAAACACCATATATTTT. Protein sequence: CASSSAGASLDGNTIYF.

The CDR3: CASSQGSSYEQYF. DNA of the CDR3: TGTGCTTCTTCTCAGGGGAGCTCCTACGAGCAGTACTTC. The rearrangement joins TRBV30 to TRBJ2-7, with D possibly being TRBD1 (6 bases). This CDR3 region has 13 residues. Germline-derived CDR1 and CDR2 are GTSNPN and SVGIG (reference sequence).